Given below is one T cell receptor beta chain in context. Antigen: not known. Trimming left V 5 bases short and J 14 bases short, with 13 bases between. This CDR3 has 12 amino acids. Germline CDR1 SGHTA, CDR2 FQGNSA. Points from the study as a whole: The larger cohort examined one V-J beta rearrangement, not whole repertoires.

CD25-based Treg depletion was applied to purified naive CD4+ T cells. Full-length variable regions came from constant-region reverse primers plus semi-nested Nested Universal Primer A PCR. One entry per CDR3 protein, called by TCRdb with MiXCR from the 5' RACE reads. The table includes roughly 50,000 distinct CDR3 sequences, roughly 17% detected once. The receptor was isolated from a female donor with breast cancer. J is TRBJ1-6 and V is TRBV7-2; unclear D gene. Input material: naive CD4+ T cells sorted from blood. Subset: naive CD4+ T cells, CD4+CD45RA+CD25-. The CDR3 sequence: CASSTQFSSLHF. For the CDR3, the DNA is TGTGCCAGCAGCACGCAGTTTAGCTCCCTCCACTTT. Full variable domain (missing parts from reference TRBV7-2 and TRBJ1-6): GAGVSQSPSNKVTEKGKDVELRCDPISGHTALYWYRQSLGQGLEFLIYFQGNSAPDKSGLPSDRFSAERTGGSVSTLTIQRTQQEDSAVYLCASSTQFSSLHFGNGTRLTVT.